Each of the 13 T cell receptor beta chains below was sequenced from the same sample in a study of early T cells in non-severe SARS-CoV-2 infection. TCRdb re-analysed the 5' RACE reads in MiXCR, keeping a single row per CDR3 protein. The data contain roughly 55,000 distinct CDR3 sequences, about 5.9% of them singletons. The sample comprised whole blood. Receptors originate from an adult who was a healthcare worker with PCR-confirmed SARS-CoV-2 infection or an uninfected control (not recorded which).

This clonotype was picked up many times. The chain uses TRBV28 and TRBJ1-6; D not certain. This CDR3 has 12 residues. CDR1 is MDHEN, CDR2 SYDVKM, per germline. V was pared by 4 bases and J by 8 bases, with 6 bases between. As DNA, the CDR3 is TGTGCCAGCAGTTCGACGGATTCACCCCTCCACTTT. It is translated as CASSSTDSPLHF.

This clonotype was recorded at least ten times. V is TRBV4-1 and J is TRBJ1-2; tentative D call: TRBD1 (6 bases). The CDR3 is 14 residues long. Deletions cut 6 bases from V and 3 bases from J, with 14 bases between. Germline values: CDR1 MGHRA, CDR2 YSYEKL. The DNA of the CDR3 is TGCGCCAGCAGGCCCGGGACACAGGACTATGGCTACACCTTC. Translating it yields CASRPGTQDYGYTF.

The chain uses TRBV7-2 and TRBJ2-3; D might be TRBD1 (6 bases). V lost 5 bases and J 2 bases, leaving 23 bases between the germline ends. The length of the CDR3 is 18 residues. Germline V gene lookup returns CDR1 SGHTA and CDR2 FQGNSA. For the CDR3, the DNA is TGTGCCAGCAGCGGACCGGCCGGGACACAGGCTCACACAGATACGCAGTATTTT. This codes for CASSGPAGTQAHTDTQYF.

This clonotype was observed many times. The rearrangement joins TRBV7-2 to TRBJ2-7, with D tentatively TRBD2 (6 bases). The CDR3 totals 13 residues. V was pared by 1 base and J by 6 bases, with 10 bases between. Germline CDR1 is SGHTA and CDR2 is FQGNSA. The CDR3 region is CASSLVWGGEQYF. CDR3 DNA sequence: TGTGCCAGCAGCTTAGTATGGGGAGGCGAGCAGTACTTC.

This clonotype came up a few times. The chain recombines TRBV29-1 with TRBJ2-7; D not resolved. Between the trimmed V and J ends, which lost 4 bases and 4 bases, there was a span of 11 bases. The CDR3 is 12 amino acids. The germline gives CDR1 SQVTM, CDR2 ANQGSEA. CDR3: CSVVGSVYEQYF. The DNA of the CDR3 is TGCAGCGTTGTAGGTTCGGTGTACGAGCAGTACTTC.

The sample holds many counts of this clonotype. The rearrangement joins TRBV9 to TRBJ2-1, with 15 nucleotides matching TRBD2. This CDR3 comprises 20 residues. The germline V gene encodes CDR1 SGDLS and CDR2 YYNGEE. The V segment lost 1 base and the J segment 2 bases; nucleotides outside the gene matches: 10. CDR3 in amino acids: CASSVTPGTSGGSTYNEQFF. DNA for the CDR3: TGTGCCAGCAGCGTAACTCCCGGGACTAGCGGGGGGAGCACCTACAATGAGCAGTTCTTC. The variable domain in full, completed from reference TRBV9 and TRBJ2-1, reads DSGVTQTPKHLITATGQRVTLRCSPRSGDLSVYWYQQSLDQGLQFLIQYYNGEERAKGNILERFSAQQFPDLHSELNLSSLELGDSALYFCASSVTPGTSGGSTYNEQFFGPGTRLTVL.

The chain carries TRBV18 and TRBJ2-6; no reliable D call. V was cut by 3 bases and J by 3 bases, with 9 bases left in between. This CDR3 region has 15 residues. Looked up from germline, CDR1 is KGHSH and CDR2 is LQKENI. The CDR3 reads CASSPRTVGANVLTF. The CDR3 nucleotides are TGTGCCAGCTCACCCAGGACGGTTGGGGCCAACGTCCTGACTTTC.

The chain carries TRBV13 and TRBJ2-3, with D unresolved. From germline, CDR1 is PRHDT and CDR2 FYEKMQ (reference sequence). This CDR3 region has 13 residues. Trimming left V 1 base short and J 4 bases short, with 6 bases between. As DNA, the CDR3 is TGTGCCAGCAGCTTAGAAGCCTCAGATACGCAGTATTTT. Amino acids: CASSLEASDTQYF.

This clonotype was recorded many times. This rearrangement joins TRBV19 to TRBJ2-1; weak D call: TRBD2 (5 bases). The germline CDR1 and CDR2 sequences are LNHDA and SQIVND (reference sequence). The CDR3 sequence is 15 residues long. V was cut by 0 bases and J by 9 bases, with 15 bases left in between. In nucleotides, the CDR3 is TGTGCCAGTAGTATAGATGCCCCTAGTGGGAGTGAGCAGTTCTTC. This encodes CASSIDAPSGSEQFF.

This clonotype was detected a few times. The rearrangement uses TRBV18 and TRBJ2-5; D possibly corresponds to TRBD2 (5 bases). The germline V and J ends were trimmed by 1 base and 2 bases, with 8 bases remaining between them. Germline V lookup: CDR1 KGHSH, CDR2 LQKENI. This CDR3 is built from 14 residues. Here the CDR3 reads CASSPREGQETQYF. CDR3 DNA: TGTGCCAGCTCACCACGAGAGGGACAAGAGACCCAGTACTTC.

This clonotype was counted ten times or more. The chain recombines TRBV9 with TRBJ1-6; TRBD1 might be the D (5 bases). CDR3 size: 15 residues. The V and J ends lost 0 bases and 4 bases respectively, with 8 bases between them. Germline loops: CDR1 SGDLS, CDR2 YYNGEE. The CDR3 reads CASSVETGYNSPLHF. CDR3 DNA: TGTGCCAGCAGCGTAGAAACAGGTTATAATTCACCCCTCCACTTT.

This clonotype was seen repeatedly, ten times or more. The chain is built from TRBV20-1 and TRBJ2-1, with no clear D. Trimming left V 6 bases short and J 9 bases short, with 24 bases between. The CDR3 has 15 amino acids. The germline V gene has CDR1 DFQATT and CDR2 SNEGSKA (reference sequence). This chain's CDR3 is CSAEKTHSDIGEQFF. Written as DNA, the CDR3 is TGCAGTGCGGAAAAGACACATTCCGACATCGGTGAGCAGTTCTTC.

The chain combines TRBV5-1 with TRBJ2-7; TRBD1 matches 8 bases. Germline CDR1 reads SGHRS; CDR2 reads YFSETQ. With 0 bases clipped from V and 9 bases from J, the junction kept 11 bases outside the gene matches. The CDR3 consists of 15 residues. CDR3 DNA: TGCGCCAGCAGCTTGGGACGGGACAGGCCGAGGGGGCAGTACTTC. This encodes CASSLGRDRPRGQYF.